The 10 T cell receptor beta chains given below trace back to one sample, sequenced in a study of blood T cell repertoires in COVID-19. Data came from immunoSEQ multiplex PCR; TCRdb stores just in-frame clones and leaves some out. The table has about 350,000 clones, around 87% seen once. Specimen: PBMCs or T cells enriched from blood (not recorded which). These receptors originate from a woman aged 25 to 39 who had recovered from COVID-19.

This chain uses TRBV2 with TRBJ2-1, with 10 bases lining up with TRBD1. CDR3 length: 16 amino acids. V shed 7 bases and J 5 bases; nucleotides not matched to a gene: 11. Germline assignment: CDR1 SNHLY and CDR2 FYNNEI. The CDR3 loop reads CASKSGQGRGNNEQFF. The CDR3 nucleotides are TGTGCCAGCAAGTCGGGACAGGGGAGAGGGAACAATGAGCAGTTCTTC.

The chain carries TRBV2 and TRBJ1-6, with D uncertain. V was trimmed by 7 bases and J by 4 bases, leaving 11 bases between them. Germline V gene data show CDR1 as SNHLY and CDR2 as FYNNEI. The CDR3 consists of 14 residues. The DNA of the CDR3 is TGTGCCAGCAACGAACAGTCTTATAATTCACCCCTCCACTTT. It yields the protein CASNEQSYNSPLHF.

The chain combines TRBV2 with TRBJ2-7; 12 bases fit TRBD2. The CDR3 extends over 14 amino acids. Germline V gene data show CDR1 as SNHLY and CDR2 as FYNNEI. The trim removed 4 bases at V and 7 bases at J, leaving 5 bases unmatched. The CDR3 DNA sequence: TGTGCCAGCAGTGTACTAGCGGGGGGCTTGGAGCAGTACTTC. Translating it yields CASSVLAGGLEQYF.

This clone was counted a few times. The rearrangement uses TRBV14 and TRBJ2-7, with no clear D. The CDR3 spans 11 residues. CDR1 and CDR2 (germline): SGHDN, FVKESK. V was pared by 4 bases and J by 6 bases, with 7 bases between. CDR3 protein: CASSLTGEQYF. The CDR3 coding sequence is TGTGCCAGCAGCCTTACGGGCGAGCAGTACTTC.

The rearrangement uses TRBV5-4 and TRBJ2-3, with D possibly matching TRBD2 (7 bases). CDR1 is SGHNT and CDR2 is YYREEE in the germline V gene (reference sequence). V was shortened by 2 bases and J by 2 bases, with 12 bases between the two germline ends. The CDR3 length is 15 residues. Here the CDR3 DNA reads TGTGCCAGCAGCTTTGGGGGGGCGTTCACAGATACGCAGTATTTT. This gives the protein CASSFGGAFTDTQYF.

This sequence joins TRBV18 and TRBJ2-5; TRBD2 aligns across 8 bases. CDR3 length equals 14 residues. Germline lookup yields CDR1 KGHSH and CDR2 LQKENI. V lost 4 bases and J lost 4; bases outside the gene matches: 5. The CDR3 DNA is TGTGCCAGCTCACGGAGGACTAGCCCAGAGACCCAGTACTTC. This sequence encodes CASSRRTSPETQYF.

The chain employs TRBV3-1 (or the pseudogene TRBV3-2) and TRBJ1-2; TRBD1 is a possible D gene (5 bases). The V end lost 1 base, the J end lost 6 bases, and 18 bases lay between the germline ends. The CDR3 contains 16 residues. Germline CDR1 LGHDT, CDR2 YNNKEL (reference sequence). The CDR3 region has the DNA TGTGCCAGCAGCCAAGGATCAGGACAAACAAAACATGGCTACACCTTC. It is translated as CASSQGSGQTKHGYTF.

This chain connects TRBV28 to TRBJ1-2, with 10 bases identical to TRBD1. The germline V gene encodes CDR1 MDHEN and CDR2 SYDVKM. The CDR3 is 13 residues long. V was pared by 6 bases and J by 8 bases, with 6 bases of the junction left unmatched. CDR3: CASRSGTGAGYTF. DNA for the CDR3: TGTGCCAGCAGATCCGGGACAGGGGCCGGCTACACCTTC.

The chain combines TRBV5-4 with TRBJ1-3; D not resolved. V lost 0 bases and J lost 0, with 7 bases in between. The germline CDR1 and CDR2 sequences are SGHNT and YYREEE (reference sequence). This CDR3 has 15 residues. CDR3 DNA sequence: TGTGCCAGCAGCTTGGACGCTAGCTCTGGAAACACCATATATTTT. Its translation is CASSLDASSGNTIYF.

The chain joins TRBV29-1 to TRBJ2-5, with D possibly TRBD2 on 6 matching bases. V dropped 6 bases and J dropped 3 bases, with 14 bases sitting between them. This CDR3 spans 13 amino acids. CDR1 and CDR2 from the germline V gene are SQVTM and ANQGSEA. Written as DNA, the CDR3 is TGCAGCGTGGGGGGACGACAGAAAGAGACCCAGTACTTC. It specifies CSVGGRQKETQYF.